This T cell receptor beta chain was retrieved from a study of shared T cell receptors in the human thymus. This clone was recorded only once. Sequenced by immunoSEQ multiplex PCR; TCRdb stores in-frame clones only, minus some. The table lists hundreds of thousands of clones, roughly 90% of them singletons, with roughly 0.0097% in the top ten. V gave up 11 bases and J gave up 3 bases, with 20 bases separating them. Looked up from germline, CDR1 is MNHNS and CDR2 is SASEGT. This CDR3 is built from 14 residues. This sample was shared with a second study, whose subject was human thymus T cells. From that paper: Those donating were healthy Finnish infants in corrective surgery for congenital heart defects. Resections from corrective heart surgery provided thymus tissue. Gene usage for V and J segments appeared biased in thymic and blood repertoires. Reports from related research described highly overlapping thymic repertoires among unrelated individuals.

The rearrangement links TRBV6-1 to TRBJ2-7, with D possibly TRBD2 on 6 matching bases. The TCR originated in a boy in the first two years of life with a congenital heart defect. Input material: thymocytes. The CDR3 DNA follows: TGTGCCCCCCGGACGGGACTTAGGAGCTACGAGCAGTACTTC. Translating gives CAPRTGLRSYEQYF.